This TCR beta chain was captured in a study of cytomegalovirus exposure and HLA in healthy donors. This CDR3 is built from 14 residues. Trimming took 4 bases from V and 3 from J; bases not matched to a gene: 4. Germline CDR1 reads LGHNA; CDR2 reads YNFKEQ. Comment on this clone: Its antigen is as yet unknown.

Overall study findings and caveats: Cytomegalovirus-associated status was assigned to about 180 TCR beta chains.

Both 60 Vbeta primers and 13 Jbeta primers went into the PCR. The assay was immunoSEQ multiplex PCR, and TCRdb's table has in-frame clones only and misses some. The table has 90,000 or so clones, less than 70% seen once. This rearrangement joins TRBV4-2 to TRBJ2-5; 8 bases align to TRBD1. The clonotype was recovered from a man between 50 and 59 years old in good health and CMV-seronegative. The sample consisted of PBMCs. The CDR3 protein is CASSRSTGEETQYF. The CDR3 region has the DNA TGTGCCAGCAGCCGATCGACAGGGGAAGAGACCCAGTACTTC.